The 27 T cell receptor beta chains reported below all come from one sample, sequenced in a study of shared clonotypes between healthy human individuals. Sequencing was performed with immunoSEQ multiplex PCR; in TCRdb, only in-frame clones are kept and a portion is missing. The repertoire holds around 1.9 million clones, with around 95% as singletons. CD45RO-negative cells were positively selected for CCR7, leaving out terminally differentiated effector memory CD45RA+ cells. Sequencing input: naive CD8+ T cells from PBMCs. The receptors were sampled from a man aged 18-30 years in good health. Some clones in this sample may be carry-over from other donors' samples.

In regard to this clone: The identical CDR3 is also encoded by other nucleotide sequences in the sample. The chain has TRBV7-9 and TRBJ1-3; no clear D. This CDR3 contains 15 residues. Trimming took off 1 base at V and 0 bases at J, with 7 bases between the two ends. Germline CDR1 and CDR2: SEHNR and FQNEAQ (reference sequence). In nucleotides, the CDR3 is TGTGCCAGCAGCTTAGGACGGCTCTCTGGAAACACCATATATTTT. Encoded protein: CASSLGRLSGNTIYF.

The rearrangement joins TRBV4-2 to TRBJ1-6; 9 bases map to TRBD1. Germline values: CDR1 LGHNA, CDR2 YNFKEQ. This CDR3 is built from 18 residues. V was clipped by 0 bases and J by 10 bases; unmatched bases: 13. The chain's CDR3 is CASSQEVPKTGGRSPLHF. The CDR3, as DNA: TGTGCCAGCAGCCAAGAAGTCCCCAAGACAGGGGGTAGGTCACCCCTCCACTTT.

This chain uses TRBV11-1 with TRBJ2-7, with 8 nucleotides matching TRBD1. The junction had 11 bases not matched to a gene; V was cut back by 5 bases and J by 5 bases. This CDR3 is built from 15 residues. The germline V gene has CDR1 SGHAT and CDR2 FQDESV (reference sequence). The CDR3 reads CASSTRTGSGHEQYF. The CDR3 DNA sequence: TGTGCCAGCAGCACTCGGACAGGGTCCGGCCACGAGCAGTACTTC.

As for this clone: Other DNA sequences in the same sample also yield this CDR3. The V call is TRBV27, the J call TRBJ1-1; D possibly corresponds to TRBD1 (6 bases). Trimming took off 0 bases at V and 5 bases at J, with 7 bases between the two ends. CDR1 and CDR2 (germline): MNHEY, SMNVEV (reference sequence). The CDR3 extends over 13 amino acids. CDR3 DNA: TGTGCCAGCAGTTTATCTAGGGGGACTGAAGCTTTCTTT. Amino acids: CASSLSRGTEAFF.

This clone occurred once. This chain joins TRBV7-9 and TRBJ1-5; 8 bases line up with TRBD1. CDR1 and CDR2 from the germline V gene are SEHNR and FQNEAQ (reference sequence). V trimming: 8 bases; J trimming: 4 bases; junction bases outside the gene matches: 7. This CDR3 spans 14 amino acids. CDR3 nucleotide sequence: TGTGCCAGCGGCGAGGGACAGGAAAATCAGCCCCAGCATTTT. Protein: CASGEGQENQPQHF.

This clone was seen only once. For the CDR3, the DNA is TGTGCCAGCAGTTTTCGGGGCCTGGTCAGATCCTACGAGCAGTACTTC. Its translation is CASSFRGLVRSYEQYF. The genes are TRBV28 and TRBJ2-7, with D perhaps being TRBD1 or TRBD2 (5 bases each). Germline values: CDR1 MDHEN, CDR2 SYDVKM. V dropped 3 bases and J dropped 1 base, with 16 bases sitting between them. This CDR3 contains 16 residues. Complete variable domain (other parts from reference TRBV28 and TRBJ2-7): DVKVTQSSRYLVKRTGEKVFLECVQDMDHENMFWYRQDPGLGLRLIYFSYDVKMKEKGDIPEGYSVSREKKERFSLILESASTNQTSMYLCASSFRGLVRSYEQYFGPGTRLTVT.

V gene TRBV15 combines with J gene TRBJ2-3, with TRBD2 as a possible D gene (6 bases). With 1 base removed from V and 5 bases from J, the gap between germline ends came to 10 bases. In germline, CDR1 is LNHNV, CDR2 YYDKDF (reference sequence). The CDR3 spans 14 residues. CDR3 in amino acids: CATSRGDGGDTQYF. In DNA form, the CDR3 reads TGTGCCACCAGCAGAGGGGACGGGGGAGATACGCAGTATTTT. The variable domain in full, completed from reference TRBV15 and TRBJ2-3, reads DAMVIQNPRYQVTQFGKPVTLSCSQTLNHNVMYWYQQKSSQAPKLLFHYYDKDFNNEADTPDNFQSRRPNTSFCFLDIRSPGLGDTAMYLCATSRGDGGDTQYFGPGTRLTVL.

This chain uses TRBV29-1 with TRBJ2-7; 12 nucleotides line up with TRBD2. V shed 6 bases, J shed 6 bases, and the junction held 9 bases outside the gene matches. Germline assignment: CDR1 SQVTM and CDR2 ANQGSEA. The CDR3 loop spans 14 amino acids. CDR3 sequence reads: CSVLLAGGPGEQYF. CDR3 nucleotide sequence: TGCAGCGTACTTCTAGCGGGAGGGCCGGGCGAGCAGTACTTC.

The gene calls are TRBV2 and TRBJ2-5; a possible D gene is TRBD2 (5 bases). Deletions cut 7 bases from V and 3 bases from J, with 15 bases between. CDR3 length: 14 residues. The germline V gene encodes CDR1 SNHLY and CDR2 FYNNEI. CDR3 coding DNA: TGTGCCAGCACCTCCCGGGTGGAGGAAGAGACCCAGTACTTC. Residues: CASTSRVEEETQYF.

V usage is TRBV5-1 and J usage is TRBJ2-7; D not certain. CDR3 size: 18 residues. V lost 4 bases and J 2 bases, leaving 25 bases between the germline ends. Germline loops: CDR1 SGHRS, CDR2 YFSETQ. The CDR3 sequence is CASSLKYRRAQPPYEQYF. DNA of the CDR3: TGCGCCAGCAGCCTAAAATATCGTCGGGCTCAACCCCCCTACGAGCAGTACTTC.

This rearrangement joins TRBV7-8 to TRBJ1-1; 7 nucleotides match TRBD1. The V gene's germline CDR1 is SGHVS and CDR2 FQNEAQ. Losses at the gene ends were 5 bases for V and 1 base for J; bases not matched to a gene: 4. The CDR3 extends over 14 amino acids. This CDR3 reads CASSLDRENTEAFF. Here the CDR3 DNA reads TGTGCCAGCAGCCTAGACAGGGAGAACACTGAAGCTTTCTTT.

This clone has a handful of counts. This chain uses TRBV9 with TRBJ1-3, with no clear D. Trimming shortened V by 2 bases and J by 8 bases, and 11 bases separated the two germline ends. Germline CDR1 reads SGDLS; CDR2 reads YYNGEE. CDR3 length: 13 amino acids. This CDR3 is CASSVGGGDTIYF. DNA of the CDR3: TGTGCCAGCAGCGTGGGCGGAGGAGACACCATATATTTT.

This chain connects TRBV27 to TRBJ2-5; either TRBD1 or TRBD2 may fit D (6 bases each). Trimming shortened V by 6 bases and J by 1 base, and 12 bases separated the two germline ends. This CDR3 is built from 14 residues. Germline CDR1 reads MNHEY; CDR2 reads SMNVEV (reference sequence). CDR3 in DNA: TGTGCCAGCAGCTCCTCGGGGGCCCAAGAGACCCAGTACTTC. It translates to CASSSSGAQETQYF.

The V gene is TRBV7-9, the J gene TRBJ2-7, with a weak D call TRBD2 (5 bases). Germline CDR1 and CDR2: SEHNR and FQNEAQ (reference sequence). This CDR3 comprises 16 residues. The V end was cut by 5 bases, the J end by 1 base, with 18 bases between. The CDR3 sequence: CASSQAGPIKSYEQYF. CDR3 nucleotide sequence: TGTGCCAGCAGCCAGGCGGGCCCTATTAAGTCCTACGAGCAGTACTTC.

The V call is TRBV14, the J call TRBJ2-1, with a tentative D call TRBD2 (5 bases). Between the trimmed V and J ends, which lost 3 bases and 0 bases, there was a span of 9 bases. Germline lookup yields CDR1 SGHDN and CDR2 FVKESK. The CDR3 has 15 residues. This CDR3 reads CASSHGVRSYNEQFF. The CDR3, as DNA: TGTGCCAGCAGCCACGGGGTCCGCTCCTACAATGAGCAGTTCTTC.

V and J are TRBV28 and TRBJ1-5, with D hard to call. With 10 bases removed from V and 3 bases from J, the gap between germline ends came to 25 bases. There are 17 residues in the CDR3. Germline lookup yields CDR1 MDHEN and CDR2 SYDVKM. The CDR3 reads CANLGSSHRGNNQPQHF. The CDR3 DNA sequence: TGTGCCAACTTGGGGTCCTCACATCGCGGTAACAATCAGCCCCAGCATTTT.

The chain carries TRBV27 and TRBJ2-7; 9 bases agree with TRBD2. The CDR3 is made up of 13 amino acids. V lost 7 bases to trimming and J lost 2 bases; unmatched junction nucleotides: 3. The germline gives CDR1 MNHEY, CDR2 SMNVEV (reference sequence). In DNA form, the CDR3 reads TGTGCCAGCAAGCCTAGCGGGACCTACGAGCAGTACTTC. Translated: CASKPSGTYEQYF.

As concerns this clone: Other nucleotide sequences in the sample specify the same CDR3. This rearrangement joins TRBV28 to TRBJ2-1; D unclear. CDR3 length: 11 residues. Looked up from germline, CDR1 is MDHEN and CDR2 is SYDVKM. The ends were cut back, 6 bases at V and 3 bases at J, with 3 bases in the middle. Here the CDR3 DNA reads TGTGCCAGCAGCTACTACAATGAGCAGTTCTTC. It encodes CASSYYNEQFF.

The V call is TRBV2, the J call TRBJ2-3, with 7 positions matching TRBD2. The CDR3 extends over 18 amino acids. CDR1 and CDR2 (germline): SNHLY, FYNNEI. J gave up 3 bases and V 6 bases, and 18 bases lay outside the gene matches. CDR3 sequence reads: CASRTSMRGYTQTDTQYF. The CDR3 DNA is TGTGCCAGCAGGACTTCAATGCGGGGGTACACACAAACAGATACGCAGTATTTT.

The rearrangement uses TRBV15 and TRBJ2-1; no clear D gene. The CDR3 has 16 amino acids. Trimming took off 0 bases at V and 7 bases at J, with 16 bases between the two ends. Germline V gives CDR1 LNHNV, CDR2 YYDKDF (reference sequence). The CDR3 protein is CATSREGRSVKNEQFF. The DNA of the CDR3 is TGTGCCACCAGCAGAGAGGGCAGGTCGGTAAAGAATGAGCAGTTCTTC.

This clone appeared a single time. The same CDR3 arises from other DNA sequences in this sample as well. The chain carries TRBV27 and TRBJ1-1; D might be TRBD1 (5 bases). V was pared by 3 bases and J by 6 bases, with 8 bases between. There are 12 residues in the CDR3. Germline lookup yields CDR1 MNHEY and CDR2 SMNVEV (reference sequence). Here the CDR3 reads CASSFLGAEAFF. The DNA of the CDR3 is TGTGCCAGCAGTTTCTTGGGGGCTGAAGCTTTCTTT.

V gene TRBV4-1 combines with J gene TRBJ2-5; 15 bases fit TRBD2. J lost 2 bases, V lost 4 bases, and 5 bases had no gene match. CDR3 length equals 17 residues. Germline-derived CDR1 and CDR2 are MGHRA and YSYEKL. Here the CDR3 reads CASSRTSGRARQETQYF. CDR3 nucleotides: TGCGCCAGCAGCCGGACTAGCGGGAGGGCCAGGCAAGAGACCCAGTACTTC.

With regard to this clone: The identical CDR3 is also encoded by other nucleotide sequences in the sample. The CDR3 DNA follows: TGTGCCAGCAGCGACCTGAACACCGGGGAGCTGTTTTTT. Encoded protein: CASSDLNTGELFF. The rearrangement joins TRBV6-1 to TRBJ2-2, with D unresolved. V gave up 6 bases and J gave up 1 base, with 6 bases separating them. The CDR3 runs 13 residues. Germline V CDR1 and CDR2: MNHNS, SASEGT.

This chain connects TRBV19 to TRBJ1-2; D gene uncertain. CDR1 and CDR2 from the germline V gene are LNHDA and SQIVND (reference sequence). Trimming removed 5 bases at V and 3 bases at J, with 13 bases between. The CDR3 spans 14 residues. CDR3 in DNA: TGTGCCAGTAGTCCCGATACAGCGTACTATGGCTACACCTTC. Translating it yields CASSPDTAYYGYTF.

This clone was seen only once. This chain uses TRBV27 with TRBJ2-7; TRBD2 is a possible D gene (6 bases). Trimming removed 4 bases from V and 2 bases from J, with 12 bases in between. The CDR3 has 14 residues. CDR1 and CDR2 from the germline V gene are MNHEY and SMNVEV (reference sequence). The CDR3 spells CASSWGVGTYEQYF. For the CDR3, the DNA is TGTGCCAGCAGTTGGGGGGTCGGGACCTACGAGCAGTACTTC.

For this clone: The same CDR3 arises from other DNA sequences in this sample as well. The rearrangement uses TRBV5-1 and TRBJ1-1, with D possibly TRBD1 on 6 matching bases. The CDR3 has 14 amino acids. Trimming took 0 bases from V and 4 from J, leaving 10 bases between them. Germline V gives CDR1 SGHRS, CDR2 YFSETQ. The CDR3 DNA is TGCGCCAGCAGCTTGGGGACAGCCACCACTGAAGCTTTCTTT. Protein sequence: CASSLGTATTEAFF.

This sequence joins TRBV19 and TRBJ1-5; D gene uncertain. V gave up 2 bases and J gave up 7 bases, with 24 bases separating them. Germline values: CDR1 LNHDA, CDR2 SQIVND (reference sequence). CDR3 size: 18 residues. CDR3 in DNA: TGTGCCAGTAGTATAATCGGTAAAGAGGAGGGCCCTCGGCAGCCCCAGCATTTT. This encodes CASSIIGKEEGPRQPQHF. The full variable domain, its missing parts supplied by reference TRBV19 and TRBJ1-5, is DGGITQSPKYLFRKEGQNVTLSCEQNLNHDAMYWYRQDPGQGLRLIYYSQIVNDFQKGDIAEGYSVSREKKESFPLTVTSAQKNPTAFYLCASSIIGKEEGPRQPQHFGDGTRLSIL.